This TCR beta chain was retrieved from a study of T cell repertoires in cytomegalovirus infection. Whole-study context: Recently identified HLA-C-restricted CMV epitopes were used, and well-studied HLA-B-restricted CMV epitopes were used as well. Through public TCR beta signatures, both CMV infection and matching HLA type were indicated. Overall study findings and caveats: Pooled public TCR beta family frequency picked out CMV carriers with the relevant HLA. The ex vivo response was dominated by HLA-C-restricted CMV-specific TCR beta clonotypes.

Of note for this clonotype: Its antigen is undetermined.

The CDR3 length is 13 residues. Trimming shortened V by 7 bases and J by 6 bases, and 14 bases separated the two germline ends. Germline V gives CDR1 MNHNS, CDR2 SASEGT. TCRdb passed the reads through MiXCR, listing each CDR3 protein once. The sample includes 380,000 or so distinct CDR3 sequences, about 34% of them seen just once. The TCR originated in a human donor in good health (CMV status not recorded). Some clones in this sample may be carry-over from other donors' samples. The J gene is TRBJ2-3, the V gene TRBV6-1; maybe TRBD2 (6 bases). The sequenced sample was cultured PBMCs, obtained from culture after CMV antigen stimulation. In nucleotides, the CDR3 is TGTGCCAGCACTGAGATACGGGGGGATACGCAGTATTTT. This sequence encodes CASTEIRGDTQYF.